Presented here are 18 T cell receptor beta chains from one specimen sequenced in a study of CD8 T cell repertoires and HIV-1 epitope variants. The data were produced by immunoSEQ multiplex PCR, yet TCRdb's version contains in-frame clones alone and is incomplete. The sample holds 4,000 to 5,000 clones, around two thirds seen once. Antigen specificity for these receptors is unknown. Sequenced material: cultured CD8+ T cells derived from PBMCs. Source of these receptors: a male donor with HIV.

The chain is built from TRBV28 and TRBJ1-1; TRBD1 agrees at 7 bases. Germline-derived CDR1 and CDR2 are MDHEN and SYDVKM. Unmatched junction bases numbered 2, after V lost 2 bases and J lost 5 bases. The CDR3 consists of 13 residues. The CDR3 nucleotides are TGTGCCAGCAGTTTAGAGGGGGCAACTGAAGCTTTCTTT. Its translation is CASSLEGATEAFF.

V and J are TRBV7-9 and TRBJ2-2, with a weak D call TRBD1 (6 bases). CDR1 SEHNR and CDR2 FQNEAQ come from the germline V gene (reference sequence). The length of the CDR3 is 15 residues. The V end was cut by 1 base, the J end by 6 bases, with 12 bases between. The CDR3 here is CASSLETGTPGELFF. CDR3 sequence (DNA): TGTGCCAGCAGCTTAGAGACAGGAACCCCCGGGGAGCTGTTTTTT.

This chain joins TRBV27 and TRBJ2-1, with 10 bases matching TRBD1. Germline CDR1 is MNHEY and CDR2 is SMNVEV (reference sequence). The CDR3 is 19 amino acids. V lost 5 bases and J lost 5; bases outside the gene matches: 18. CDR3 protein: CASSGVGTGALGLNNEQFF. The CDR3 DNA reads as TGTGCCAGCAGTGGGGTTGGGACAGGGGCCCTCGGTCTAAACAATGAGCAGTTCTTC.

V and J are TRBV4-3 and TRBJ2-7, with no clear D. V dropped 0 bases and J dropped 6 bases, with 9 bases sitting between them. The CDR3 contains 13 residues. Germline V CDR1 and CDR2: LGHNA, YSLEER. The CDR3 reads CASSQDWMGEQYF. The DNA for the CDR3 is TGCGCCAGCAGCCAAGATTGGATGGGCGAGCAGTACTTC.

The chain links TRBV5-6 to TRBJ2-7; D perhaps matches TRBD2 (7 bases). The V gene lost 7 bases and the J gene lost 2 bases, with 16 bases spanning the gap. Germline CDR1 and CDR2: SGHDT and YYEEEE. The CDR3 sequence is 14 residues long. The CDR3 is CASGGGGATYEQYF. CDR3 bases: TGTGCCAGCGGCGGGGGCGGAGCCACCTACGAGCAGTACTTC.

This chain uses TRBV7-9 with TRBJ2-3; a possible D gene is TRBD2 (6 bases). The CDR3 is 12 residues long. Germline CDR1 reads SEHNR; CDR2 reads FQNEAQ (reference sequence). Trimming removed 1 base from V and 7 bases from J, with 6 bases in between. The CDR3 is CASSLGDYTQYF. As DNA, the CDR3 is TGTGCCAGCAGCTTAGGGGACTATACGCAGTATTTT.

The gene calls are TRBV10-3 and TRBJ2-4; D is ambiguous. CDR3 length equals 17 residues. Trimming pared 6 bases from V and 1 base from J, leaving 19 bases between. Germline-derived CDR1 and CDR2 are ENHRY and SYGVKD. The CDR3 DNA follows: TGTGCCATCAGCCCCCGTCCCCACCCCGGTGCCAAAAACATTCAGTACTTC. It codes for CAISPRPHPGAKNIQYF.

This clone has only a few counts. V is TRBV6-4 and J is TRBJ1-2, with 12 positions matching TRBD1. Unmatched junction bases numbered 13, after V lost 4 bases and J lost 4 bases. The CDR3 sequence is 18 residues long. Per the germline V gene, CDR1 is MRHNA and CDR2 is SNTAGT. Here the CDR3 reads CASSVPPRDRGLVYGYTF. CDR3 bases: TGTGCCAGCAGTGTCCCCCCCAGGGACAGGGGGCTTGTCTATGGCTACACCTTC.

DNA of the CDR3: TGTGCCGGCCAGAGGAACAATGAGCAGTTCTTC. Its protein is CAGQRNNEQFF. This rearrangement joins TRBV18 to TRBJ2-1; D gene uncertain. Germline V gives CDR1 KGHSH, CDR2 LQKENI. V was clipped by 11 bases and J by 5 bases, with 10 bases between them. The CDR3 has 11 residues.

Only a few counts were recorded for this clone. The chain has TRBV11-2 and TRBJ2-7; D gene uncertain. The CDR3 is made up of 14 amino acids. The germline gives CDR1 SGHAT, CDR2 FQNNGV. V dropped 5 bases and J dropped 7 bases, with 18 bases sitting between them. The CDR3 region has the DNA TGTGCCAGCAGCCGATTTGGCGTCCGTCGGGAGCAGTACTTC. Residues: CASSRFGVRREQYF.

This clone appeared a few times. V gene TRBV28 combines with J gene TRBJ2-7; D tentatively reads TRBD1 or TRBD2 (11 bases each). Per germline, CDR1 MDHEN and CDR2 SYDVKM. With 5 bases removed from V and 0 bases from J, the gap between germline ends came to 32 bases. CDR3 size: 21 residues. The CDR3 is CASSTHPGQGGLAAFSYEQYF. The CDR3 nucleotides are TGTGCCAGCAGTACTCACCCGGGACAGGGGGGACTAGCGGCCTTCTCCTACGAGCAGTACTTC.

The V and J genes are TRBV29-1 and TRBJ1-2; the match to TRBD1 covers 8 bases. V dropped 4 bases and J dropped 7; count of bases not matched to a gene: 5. Germline V gives CDR1 SQVTM, CDR2 ANQGSEA. The CDR3 runs 12 residues. The CDR3 DNA reads TGCAGCGTTGCTACAGGGGGTGGTGGCTACACCTTC. It is translated as CSVATGGGGYTF.

This sequence joins TRBV5-6 and TRBJ2-1, with 8 bases aligning to TRBD2. There are 14 residues in the CDR3. CDR1 is SGHDT and CDR2 is YYEEEE in the germline V gene. V was pared by 2 bases and J by 9 bases, with 7 bases of the junction left unmatched. The CDR3 is CASSLGAGGSEQFF. The CDR3 coding sequence is TGTGCCAGCAGCTTAGGGGCGGGGGGAAGTGAGCAGTTCTTC.

The gene calls are TRBV28 and TRBJ1-2, with D unclear. V dropped 3 bases and J dropped 8 bases, with 16 bases sitting between them. Germline V gene sequence: CDR1 MDHEN, CDR2 SYDVKM. CDR3 length: 14 residues. CDR3 nucleotides: TGTGCCAGCAGTTTGAACGGTTTTACAGCGGGCTACACCTTC. It yields the protein CASSLNGFTAGYTF.

The rearrangement uses TRBV13 and TRBJ2-1; no firm D call. Germline CDR1 is PRHDT and CDR2 is FYEKMQ (reference sequence). V dropped 6 bases and J dropped 0 bases, with 12 bases sitting between them. The CDR3 is 15 amino acids. CDR3 DNA: TGTGCCAGCAGTCAAATGGCTAACTCCTACAATGAGCAGTTCTTC. It codes for CASSQMANSYNEQFF.

V and J are TRBV7-9 and TRBJ1-5, with 7 nucleotides matching TRBD1. The V gene end was trimmed by 0 bases and the J gene end by 4 bases; junction bases not matched to a gene: 3. Germline CDR1 SEHNR, CDR2 FQNEAQ (reference sequence). The CDR3 runs 15 residues. In nucleotides, the CDR3 is TGTGCCAGCAGCTTAGCAGGGGGCTGGAATCAGCCCCAGCATTTT. Translating gives CASSLAGGWNQPQHF.

The chain recombines TRBV5-1 with TRBJ1-2; D is uncertain. Germline CDR1 SGHRS, CDR2 YFSETQ. The CDR3 is made up of 14 amino acids. Between the trimmed V and J ends, which lost 0 bases and 0 bases, there was a span of 6 bases. The CDR3 spells CASSLGTANYGYTF. Written as DNA, the CDR3 is TGCGCCAGCAGCTTGGGCACAGCTAACTATGGCTACACCTTC.

The gene calls are TRBV6-1 and TRBJ2-4, with 16 nucleotides matching TRBD2. Germline-derived CDR1 and CDR2 are MNHNS and SASEGT. The CDR3 runs 19 residues. The ends lost 0 bases at V and 8 bases at J; junction bases unmatched: 10. CDR3 protein: CASSEATLGTSGRAYIQYF. CDR3 coding DNA: TGTGCCAGCAGTGAAGCTACCCTCGGGACTAGCGGGAGGGCCTACATTCAGTACTTC.